The clone carrying this T cell receptor (beta chain) has just a few counts. The antigen remains undetermined. The data stem from a study of somatic mutations in cytotoxic T cells in rheumatoid arthritis. Overall study context: The authors flow-sorted some V beta antibody-stained T-cell populations at nearly 100% purity, including V beta1+ cells that they sequenced for TCRB.

The germline V gene has CDR1 SGHVS and CDR2 FNYEAQ. This CDR3 is built from 13 residues. V trimming: 1 base; J trimming: 7 bases; junction bases outside the gene matches: 1. Flow cytometry served to check the purity of CD4+ and CD8+ cells, which were isolated by positive magnetic bead selection. TCRdb's table, derived via immunoSEQ multiplex PCR, lists solely in-frame clones and lacks some. The repertoire consists of 12,000 or so clones, with roughly three quarters occurring once and the leading ten covering 13% to 15%. Findings and limits, study-wide: CD8+ T-cell clonality showed no significant difference between rheumatoid arthritis patients and age-matched healthy controls. Rheumatoid arthritis patients showed CD8+ clonality increasing with age, unlike healthy controls.

Sequenced: CD8+ T cells sorted from blood. The rearrangement links TRBV7-6 to TRBJ1-1; 9 bases fit TRBD1. The receptor was isolated from a man aged 45-60 years in good health. The CDR3 DNA is TGTGCCAGCAGCTTAGGGACAGGGGTTGAAGCTTTCTTT. Translating it yields CASSLGTGVEAFF.